This is a list of T cell receptor beta chains from one sample in a study of cytomegalovirus exposure and HLA in healthy donors. TCRdb's copy holds only in-frame clones and misses some; the assay was immunoSEQ multiplex PCR. The repertoire holds under 200,000 clones, with roughly four fifths as singletons. The material sequenced was PBMCs. The receptors originated from a woman in her forties in good health and CMV-seronegative. The CDR3 runs from the conserved cysteine through the conserved F or W. The order of the fields is V gene, D gene, J gene, clone size, CDR3 protein, CDR3 DNA. The D gene is left open where the match is weak. Clone size is shown for a subset of rows, as once, few, many or a class of expanded clone.

V: TRBV5-6
D: NA
J: TRBJ1-1
size: few
CDR3: CASSLYFGVNTEAFF
DNA: TGTGCCAGCAGCTTGTATTTCGGGGTGAACACTGAAGCTTTCTTT

V: TRBV29-1
D: NA
J: TRBJ1-1
size: NA
CDR3: CSVGSTGGMNTEAFF
DNA: TGCAGCGTTGGGTCTACCGGGGGGATGAACACTGAAGCTTTCTTT

V: TRBV6-5
D: NA
J: TRBJ2-7
size: few
CDR3: CASSLSPSGYEQYF
DNA: TGTGCCAGCAGTTTATCCCCGTCGGGCTACGAGCAGTACTTC

V: TRBV5-1
D: TRBD2
J: TRBJ2-5
size: NA
CDR3: CASTLGGRGETQYF
DNA: TGCGCCAGCACCCTGGGAGGGAGGGGAGAGACCCAGTACTTC

V: TRBV19
D: TRBD1
J: TRBJ2-2
size: NA
CDR3: CASSTGDDTGELFF
DNA: TGTGCCAGTTCGACAGGGGATGACACCGGGGAGCTGTTTTTT

V: TRBV7-9
D: TRBD1
J: TRBJ1-2
size: once
CDR3: CASSFRQGMNGYTF
DNA: TGTGCCAGCAGCTTTAGACAGGGGATGAATGGCTACACCTTC

V: TRBV7-9
D: NA
J: TRBJ2-2
size: NA
CDR3: CASRKTGTPNTGELFF
DNA: TGTGCCAGCAGAAAAACCGGGACACCGAACACCGGGGAGCTGTTTTTT

V: TRBV15
D: NA
J: TRBJ1-1
size: NA
CDR3: CATTPGGRTEAFF
DNA: TGTGCCACCACCCCCGGGGGTAGGACTGAAGCTTTCTTT

V: TRBV7-6
D: TRBD2
J: TRBJ2-1
size: NA
CDR3: CASSLEASGGLRGNEQFF
DNA: TGTGCCAGCAGCTTAGAGGCTAGCGGGGGGTTGCGTGGGAATGAGCAGTTCTTC

V: TRBV12-5
D: NA
J: TRBJ1-2
size: once
CDR3: CASGLVLSPLRQVYGYTF
DNA: TGTGCTAGTGGTTTGGTACTCTCCCCGCTGCGACAGGTCTATGGCTACACCTTC

V: TRBV9
D: TRBD2
J: TRBJ2-7
size: few
CDR3: CASSPWTGGEQYF
DNA: TGTGCCAGCAGCCCCTGGACGGGGGGCGAGCAGTACTTC

V: TRBV28
D: NA
J: TRBJ2-1
size: NA
CDR3: CASSLYRGPGEQFF
DNA: TGTGCCAGCAGTTTATATCGGGGTCCGGGTGAGCAGTTCTTC

V: TRBV7-9
D: NA
J: TRBJ1-4
size: NA
CDR3: CSSSLGGRATNEKLFF
DNA: TGTTCCAGCAGCTTAGGAGGGAGGGCAACTAATGAAAAACTGTTTTTT

V: TRBV23-1
D: TRBD1
J: TRBJ2-5
size: NA
CDR3: CASSTGQGAEQETQYF
DNA: TGCGCCAGCAGTACCGGCCAGGGGGCTGAACAAGAGACCCAGTACTTC

V: TRBV2
D: NA
J: TRBJ1-4
size: NA
CDR3: CASSDTGRRDEKLFF
DNA: TGTGCCAGCAGTGATACAGGGCGTCGAGATGAAAAACTGTTTTTT

V: TRBV18
D: TRBD1
J: TRBJ1-2
size: once
CDR3: CASSPLTGDANYGYTF
DNA: TGTGCCAGCTCACCCTTGACAGGGGATGCTAACTATGGCTACACCTTC

V: TRBV7-6
D: NA
J: TRBJ2-7
size: NA
CDR3: CASSLFSYEQYF
DNA: TGTGCCAGCAGCTTGTTCTCGTACGAGCAGTACTTC

V: TRBV6-5
D: TRBD2
J: TRBJ2-7
size: NA
CDR3: CASSPRLAGPYEQYF
DNA: TGTGCCAGCAGCCCCCGACTAGCGGGCCCCTACGAGCAGTACTTC

V: TRBV2
D: NA
J: TRBJ1-5
size: NA
CDR3: CAAGGRERNQPQHF
DNA: TGTGCCGCGGGAGGGAGGGAACGCAATCAGCCCCAGCATTTT

V: TRBV7-9
D: NA
J: TRBJ1-2
size: NA
CDR3: CASSLGPREGGYTF
DNA: TGTGCCAGCAGCTTGGGACCCAGGGAGGGTGGCTACACCTTC

V: TRBV5-4
D: TRBD1
J: TRBJ1-4
size: few
CDR3: CASSFRDREGLFF
DNA: TGTGCCAGCAGCTTTAGAGACAGGGAAGGCCTGTTTTTT

V: TRBV10-2
D: NA
J: TRBJ1-1
size: NA
CDR3: CASGPSGGRGIAEAFF
DNA: TGCGCCAGCGGACCTTCGGGGGGAAGGGGGATCGCTGAAGCTTTCTTT